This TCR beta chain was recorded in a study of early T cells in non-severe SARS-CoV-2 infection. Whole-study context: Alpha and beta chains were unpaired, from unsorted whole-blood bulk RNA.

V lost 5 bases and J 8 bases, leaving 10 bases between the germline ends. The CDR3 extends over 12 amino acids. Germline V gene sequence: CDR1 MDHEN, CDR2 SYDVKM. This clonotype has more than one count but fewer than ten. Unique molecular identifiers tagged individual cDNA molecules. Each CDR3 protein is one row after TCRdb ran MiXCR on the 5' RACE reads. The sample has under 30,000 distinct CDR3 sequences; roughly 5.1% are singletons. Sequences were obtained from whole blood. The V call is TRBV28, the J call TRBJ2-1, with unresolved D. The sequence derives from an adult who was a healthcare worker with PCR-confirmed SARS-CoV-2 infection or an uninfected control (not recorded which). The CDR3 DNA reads TGTGCCAGCAGTCCCACGTTCGATGAGCAGTTCTTC. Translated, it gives CASSPTFDEQFF.